The subject of this entry is one TCR beta chain. No antigen is known for it. This sample is drawn from a study of T cell responses to AZD1222 COVID-19 vaccine. Trimming removed 4 bases at V and 4 bases at J, with 13 bases between. Per the germline V gene, CDR1 is LGHDT and CDR2 is YNNKEL (reference sequence). The CDR3 is 14 residues long. Study-wide findings and caveats: Spike-specific TCRs gained breadth and depth after people received two AZD1222 doses. Repertoire sampling occurred only after the peak T cell response. Spike was spanned by vaccine-associated CD4 TCRs, which were dominant at 160-218 and 743-854.

Libraries were prepared by immunoSEQ multiplex PCR; TCRdb keeps only in-frame clonotypes and omits some of them. The sample lists approximately 93,000 clones, around 90% seen once, with approximately 5.3% in the top ten. This sequence was found in an adult who received the AZD1222 COVID-19 vaccine. Sequences were derived from peripheral blood, sampled 28 days after the second AZD1222 dose. V gene TRBV3-1 (or the pseudogene TRBV3-2) combines with J gene TRBJ2-5, with D possibly TRBD2 on 6 matching bases. The CDR3 is CASSPPVGGETQYF. In nucleotides, the CDR3 is TGTGCCAGCAGCCCCCCCGTCGGGGGAGAGACCCAGTACTTC.